This T cell receptor beta chain emerged from a study of T cells in localized non-small cell lung cancer. Repertoires were generated with immunoSEQ multiplex PCR, while TCRdb's copy carries only in-frame clones and drops some. The data hold 41,000 or so clones, with almost 90% observed a single time. Germline lookup yields CDR1 SEHNR and CDR2 FQNEAQ (reference sequence). The CDR3 has 15 amino acids. V trimming: 5 bases; J trimming: 5 bases; junction bases outside the gene matches: 4. V gene TRBV7-9 combines with J gene TRBJ2-3; 13 bases are shared with TRBD2. The receptor was derived from a female donor over 55 with stage I squamous cell lung carcinoma. Material: peripheral blood, obtained before any cancer treatment. The CDR3 nucleotides are TGTGCCAGCAGCCCAGGACTAGCGGGAGAAGATACGCAGTATTTT. It specifies CASSPGLAGEDTQYF.